This passage covers 24 T cell receptor beta chains from one sample sequenced in a study of response to subunit inactivated influenza vaccine. Using its own MiXCR run on the RT-PCR reads, TCRdb lists one record per CDR3 protein. The profile covers roughly 500,000 distinct CDR3 sequences, with about 25% appearing a single time and less than 2.5% taken by the ten largest. The specimen was CD4+ T cells sorted from PBMCs, collected around 5 days after vaccination. The receptors stem from a man in his fifties who received an inactivated influenza vaccine.

This clonotype was picked up a small number of times. The DNA of the CDR3 is TGCGCCAGCACCCTAAAAAGCTTAAAGGGAACCTACGAGCAGTACTTC. Translated: CASTLKSLKGTYEQYF. This chain uses TRBV10-2 with TRBJ2-7, with D unresolved. CDR3 size: 16 residues. Germline V lookup: CDR1 WSHSY, CDR2 SAAADI. V was shortened by 7 bases and J by 2 bases, with 21 bases between the two germline ends.

Details on this clonotype: The junction departs from germline at one end; a sequencing error may be responsible. The chain joins TRBV5-1 to TRBJ2-5; 7 bases fit TRBD1. CDR1 and CDR2 (germline): SGHRS, YFSETQ. The CDR3 is 14 residues long. CDR3 region: CARSSKQGWETQYF. Written as DNA, the CDR3 is TGCGCCAGAAGCTCCAAACAGGGGTGGGAGACCCAGTACTTC. The full variable domain, its missing parts supplied by reference TRBV5-1 and TRBJ2-5, is KAGVTQTPRYLIKTRGQQVTLSCSPISGHRSVSWYQQTPGQGLQFLFEYFSETQRNKGNFPGRFSGRQFSNSRSEMNVSTLELGDSALYLCARSSKQGWETQYFGPGTRLLVL.

The sample holds a few counts of this clonotype. In nucleotides, the CDR3 is TGCAGTGCTAGATTGATCAGAGGGGGCGAAAAAGGTCAGCCCCAGCATTTT. Translation gives CSARLIRGGEKGQPQHF. V gene TRBV20-1 combines with J gene TRBJ1-5; 7 bases line up with TRBD1. Trimming took 2 bases from V and 6 from J; bases not matched to a gene: 16. The CDR3 contains 17 residues. Germline assignment: CDR1 DFQATT and CDR2 SNEGSKA (reference sequence).

The chain couples TRBV11-2 to TRBJ1-6; D uncertain. The CDR3 contains 13 residues. V gave up 4 bases and J gave up 7 bases, with 8 bases separating them. From germline, CDR1 is SGHAT and CDR2 FQNNGV. This CDR3 is CASSSPVNSPLHF. CDR3 nucleotide sequence: TGTGCCAGCAGCTCCCCTGTCAATTCACCCCTCCACTTT.

The rearrangement joins TRBV6-5 to TRBJ1-4, with D uncertain. CDR3 length equals 15 residues. Germline CDR1 reads MNHEY; CDR2 reads SVGAGI. V was trimmed by 4 bases and J by 3 bases, leaving 12 bases between them. CDR3 in amino acids: CASSSRRGPNEKLFF. CDR3 sequence (DNA): TGTGCCAGCAGTTCGAGGAGAGGACCTAATGAAAAACTGTTTTTT.

This chain joins TRBV3-1 and TRBJ1-4; 7 bases map to TRBD1. Looked up from germline, CDR1 is LGHDT and CDR2 is YNNKEL (reference sequence). Trimming removed 5 bases from V and 5 bases from J; junction bases left unmatched: 8. CDR3 length: 15 amino acids. This CDR3 is CASSTTTGRNEKLFF. For the CDR3, the DNA is TGTGCCAGCAGCACCACGACAGGGAGGAATGAAAAACTGTTTTTT. Full variable domain (outside the CDR3, taken from reference TRBV3-1 and TRBJ1-4): DTAVSQTPKYLVTQMGNDKSIKCEQNLGHDTMYWYKQDSKKFLKIMFSYNNKELIINETVPNRFSPKSPDKAHLNLHINSLELGDSAVYFCASSTTTGRNEKLFFGSGTQLSVL.

The CDR3 protein is CSARSGTERVGYF. DNA for the CDR3: TGCAGTGCTAGAAGCGGGACGGAAAGGGTTGGGTACTTC. The V and J genes are TRBV20-1 and TRBJ2-5; TRBD2 aligns across 7 bases. This CDR3 spans 13 amino acids. The V gene end was trimmed by 2 bases and the J gene end by 13 bases; junction bases not matched to a gene: 13. Germline CDR1 and CDR2: DFQATT and SNEGSKA (reference sequence).

This clonotype was seen a few times. The chain joins TRBV20-1 to TRBJ2-3; 12 nucleotides match TRBD1. J gave up 2 bases and V 3 bases, and 9 bases lay outside the gene matches. The CDR3 loop spans 17 amino acids. CDR1 is DFQATT and CDR2 is SNEGSKA in the germline V gene (reference sequence). CDR3 loop: CSASLAVGQGATDTQYF. The CDR3 DNA reads as TGCAGTGCTAGTCTCGCCGTGGGACAGGGGGCCACAGATACGCAGTATTTT.

J is TRBJ2-3 and V is TRBV5-1; unclear D gene. The V end lost 1 base, the J end lost 4 bases, and 13 bases lay between the germline ends. Germline V lookup: CDR1 SGHRS, CDR2 YFSETQ. The CDR3 has 15 residues. CDR3 coding DNA: TGCGCCAGCAGCTTGAGTGTCGTCGGAGCAGATACGCAGTATTTT. Its protein product is CASSLSVVGADTQYF. The variable domain in full, completed from reference TRBV5-1 and TRBJ2-3, reads KAGVTQTPRYLIKTRGQQVTLSCSPISGHRSVSWYQQTPGQGLQFLFEYFSETQRNKGNFPGRFSGRQFSNSRSEMNVSTLELGDSALYLCASSLSVVGADTQYFGPGTRLTVL.

This chain links TRBV20-1 with TRBJ2-7; maybe TRBD1 (6 bases). CDR1 and CDR2 from the germline V gene are DFQATT and SNEGSKA (reference sequence). This CDR3 is 16 amino acids long. Trimming took off 3 bases at V and 0 bases at J, with 18 bases between the two ends. The CDR3 bases are TGCAGTGCTAGGGGGGCAGGACAAGGGCCCTCCTACGAGCAGTACTTC. Translated, it gives CSARGAGQGPSYEQYF.

This clonotype appeared a few times. V usage is TRBV5-1 and J usage is TRBJ2-1, with TRBD2 identical over 11 bases. The germline V gene encodes CDR1 SGHRS and CDR2 YFSETQ. The J segment lost 3 bases and the V segment lost 4 bases, leaving 12 bases of the junction unmatched. This CDR3 spans 18 amino acids. CDR3 coding DNA: TGCGCCAGCAGCCGCGCCGTAGCGGGAGGGAGAGGCTACAATGAGCAGTTCTTC. It specifies CASSRAVAGGRGYNEQFF.

The sample holds a few counts of this clonotype. The rearrangement links TRBV10-3 to TRBJ1-2; perhaps TRBD1 as D (6 bases). There are 15 residues in the CDR3. Between the trimmed V and J ends, which lost 6 bases and 3 bases, there was a span of 17 bases. In germline, CDR1 is ENHRY, CDR2 SYGVKD. The chain's CDR3 is CAISEVGGADYGYTF. The CDR3 DNA reads as TGTGCCATCAGCGAGGTGGGGGGGGCTGACTATGGCTACACCTTC.

The rearrangement uses TRBV5-1 and TRBJ2-7; D is unclear. The CDR3 contains 16 residues. Trimming shortened V by 0 bases and J by 3 bases, and 16 bases separated the two germline ends. CDR1 and CDR2 from the germline V gene are SGHRS and YFSETQ. The CDR3 coding sequence is TGCGCCAGCAGCTTGGTACCCGAGGCAAACTACTACGAGCAGTACTTC. It translates to CASSLVPEANYYEQYF.

This chain uses TRBV5-6 with TRBJ2-3, with D tentatively TRBD1 or TRBD2 (5 bases each). In germline, CDR1 is SGHDT, CDR2 YYEEEE. Trimming pared 4 bases from V and 2 bases from J, leaving 14 bases between. CDR3 length: 15 residues. CDR3 region: CASSLGPESTDTQYF. CDR3 nucleotide sequence: TGTGCCAGCAGCCTGGGACCGGAGTCCACAGATACGCAGTATTTT. Supplemented by reference TRBV5-6 and TRBJ2-3, the full variable domain reads DAGVTQSPTHLIKTRGQQVTLRCSPKSGHDTVSWYQQALGQGPQFIFQYYEEEERQRGNFPDRFSGHQFPNYSSELNVNALLLGDSALYLCASSLGPESTDTQYFGPGTRLTVL.

This clonotype was seen only a few times. The rearrangement joins TRBV4-2 to TRBJ2-7; D not resolved. The CDR3 spans 14 residues. V lost 5 bases and J 2 bases, leaving 13 bases between the germline ends. The germline V gene encodes CDR1 LGHNA and CDR2 YNFKEQ. The CDR3, as DNA: TGTGCCAGCAGCAGACCCTCGGCGGCCTACGAGCAGTACTTC. This encodes CASSRPSAAYEQYF.

This clonotype was seen repeatedly, ten times or more. The CDR3 region has the DNA TGTGCCAGCGGTCGGGGGGGCTCCTACAATGAGCAGTTCTTC. This codes for CASGRGGSYNEQFF. The rearrangement joins TRBV12-3 or TRBV12-4 to TRBJ2-1; 8 bases match TRBD2. With V trimmed by 8 bases and J by 0 bases, 3 bases remained unmatched. This CDR3 is built from 14 residues.

V is TRBV12-3 or TRBV12-4 and J is TRBJ2-7; the D gene is possibly TRBD2 (5 bases). Trimming took 6 bases from V and 6 from J, leaving 15 bases between them. CDR3 length equals 13 residues. CDR3 DNA: TGTGCCAGCAGCGAACACACTAGGACCGAGCAGTACTTC. Protein product: CASSEHTRTEQYF.

The V call is TRBV5-1, the J call TRBJ1-4; a weak D match, TRBD1 (5 bases). CDR3 length: 15 residues. V gave up 1 base and J gave up 6 bases, with 13 bases separating them. Germline V CDR1 and CDR2: SGHRS, YFSETQ. CDR3 DNA: TGCGCCAGCAGCTTGTACGGGACCGATGATGAAAAACTGTTTTTT. The encoded protein is CASSLYGTDDEKLFF. The entire variable domain, with the rest obtained from reference TRBV5-1 and TRBJ1-4, is as follows: KAGVTQTPRYLIKTRGQQVTLSCSPISGHRSVSWYQQTPGQGLQFLFEYFSETQRNKGNFPGRFSGRQFSNSRSEMNVSTLELGDSALYLCASSLYGTDDEKLFFGSGTQLSVL.

The chain combines TRBV12-3 or TRBV12-4 with TRBJ2-3; maybe TRBD2 (6 bases). V lost 7 bases and J 7 bases, leaving 24 bases between the germline ends. The CDR3 is 16 amino acids. The CDR3 here is CASTNQRRRDSNTQYF. The CDR3 DNA reads TGTGCCAGCACCAACCAGAGGCGGAGGGATTCAAATACGCAGTATTTT.

This chain uses TRBV20-1 with TRBJ2-7; 9 nucleotides match TRBD2. Trimming cost V 6 bases and J 4 bases; bases outside gene matches: 10. Germline CDR1 reads DFQATT; CDR2 reads SNEGSKA (reference sequence). The CDR3 consists of 14 residues. The CDR3 spells CSALPSGKVYEQYF. The CDR3 DNA reads as TGCAGTGCCCTCCCTAGCGGGAAAGTGTACGAGCAGTACTTC.

The chain employs TRBV21-1 and TRBJ1-4. TRBV21-1 is a known pseudogene. This CDR3 has 16 residues. Here the CDR3 DNA reads TGTGCCAGCAGCAAAGCGCTTTCCAGAAAGAATGAAAAACTGTTTTTT. Its translation: CASSKALSRKNEKLFF.

The rearrangement links TRBV5-1 to TRBJ2-1, with D tentatively TRBD1 (6 bases). Germline CDR1 and CDR2: SGHRS and YFSETQ. The CDR3 extends over 15 amino acids. The V end lost 1 base, the J end lost 6 bases, and 14 bases lay between the germline ends. The CDR3 protein is CASSLLGQPINEQFF. CDR3 in DNA: TGCGCCAGCAGCTTGTTAGGACAGCCGATCAATGAGCAGTTCTTC.

The chain couples TRBV7-3 to TRBJ2-2; TRBD1 or TRBD2 may be the D gene (5 bases each). The CDR3 has 18 amino acids. Germline V gene lookup returns CDR1 SGHTA and CDR2 FQGTGA. V lost 5 bases to trimming and J lost 7 bases, with 26 bases between them. This CDR3 reads CASSPAPSWGNGVGELFF. CDR3 in DNA: TGTGCCAGCAGCCCCGCCCCCTCGTGGGGGAATGGTGTCGGGGAGCTGTTTTTT.

This clonotype has only a few counts. The genes are TRBV28 and TRBJ1-5; 8 bases match TRBD1. J was trimmed by 6 bases and V by 1 base; bases with no gene match: 5. CDR1 is MDHEN, CDR2 SYDVKM, per germline. The CDR3 contains 15 residues. CDR3 amino acids: CASSLFGQGGQPQHF. As DNA, the CDR3 is TGTGCCAGCAGTTTATTTGGACAGGGCGGTCAGCCCCAGCATTTT.